This record looks at one T cell receptor (beta chain) sequence and its context. This clone was observed a handful of times. This clone's antigen is unknown. No per-base quality is available; no much larger clone lies one base away. The sample belongs to a study of control samples from healthy donors and cancer patients (dated by TCRdb to the early 2020s). V and J lose 1 base and 5 bases, and a span of 15 bases separates them. Reading the germline V gene (reference sequence) gives CDR1 SEHNR and CDR2 FQNEAQ. The CDR3 measures 15 amino acids from cysteine to phenylalanine. The entry retains the CDR3 DNA only, 45 bases that are in frame from base 1. The receptor library was made with the immunoSEQ multiplex PCR assay. TCRdb took over this immuneACCESS table, retaining in-frame rearrangements with V and J assigned. Such tables are incomplete; in checked studies, under half of the missing clones stem from an unresolved V gene, and the remainder is unexplained. For this sample the table gives over 50,000 clones, of which roughly 87% were detected only once. The top ten constitute roughly 3.8% of the sample.

The sequencing sample was made of blood. The rearranged chain carries TRBV7-9 and TRBJ2-7, with a weak D call of TRBD1 (6 bases match). The TCR was taken from a man in his fifties or sixties in good health. The CDR3 in this case is CASSLGQAELNEQYF. The sequence in DNA is TGTGCCAGCAGCTTAGGACAGGCCGAGCTTAACGAGCAGTACTTC.